This T cell receptor beta chain is drawn from a study of blood T cell repertoires in COVID-19. Germline V gene sequence: CDR1 SGHRS, CDR2 YFSETQ. CDR3 size: 13 residues. With V trimmed by 3 bases and J by 5 bases, 4 bases remained unmatched. Assay: immunoSEQ multiplex PCR; the TCRdb copy retains only in-frame clones and omits some. The sample yields nearly 35,000 clones, 85% seen once. This clone was seen only a few times. V usage is TRBV5-1 and J usage is TRBJ1-2, with 7 bases aligning to TRBD1. The clonotype was recovered from a human donor with acute or convalescent COVID-19. The donor label of this sample is uncertain. Sequenced sample: peripheral blood. The CDR3 spells CASSSGTVYGYTF. DNA for the CDR3: TGCGCCAGCAGCTCGGGGACAGTTTATGGCTACACCTTC. Full variable domain (outside the CDR3, taken from reference TRBV5-1 and TRBJ1-2): KAGVTQTPRYLIKTRGQQVTLSCSPISGHRSVSWYQQTPGQGLQFLFEYFSETQRNKGNFPGRFSGRQFSNSRSEMNVSTLELGDSALYLCASSSGTVYGYTFGSGTRLTVV.